Sample share makes the clone carrying this T cell receptor (beta chain) medium-sized. The antigen remains undetermined. This sample was taken from a study of PD-1 blockade in classical Hodgkin lymphoma. Study-wide findings and caveats: The study found that TCR diversity rose significantly by C4D1 in CD4+ but not CD8+ cells. Relapsed/refractory patients reportedly had the lowest baseline TCR diversity, below newly diagnosed patients, who were below healthy donors.

Measured with immunoSEQ multiplex PCR; TCRdb has only the in-frame clones, and not every one. The top ten hold about 2.7% of the sample, which has about 41,000 clones, 55% to 70% seen once. Time point described: cycle 4 day 1 (C4D1), after 6 weeks of nivolumab. With no exception, relapse followed autologous stem cell transplantation in all patients, and brentuximab vedotin exposure varied. Best response was recorded as complete response, partial response or progressive disease. Deletions cut 2 bases from V and 5 bases from J, with 6 bases between. CDR3 length equals 12 residues. The germline V gene encodes CDR1 ENHRY and CDR2 SYGVKD.

V and J are TRBV10-3 and TRBJ1-1; D not certain. Sequenced material: peripheral blood mononuclear cells (PBMCs), taken before the fourth cycle of nivolumab. This clonotype originated in a human donor with classical Hodgkin lymphoma. CDR3 residues: CAISEGLTEAFF. CDR3 bases: TGTGCCATCAGTGAGGGGTTAACTGAAGCTTTCTTT.